One and the same sample provided the 8 T cell receptor beta chains below, sequenced in a study of cytomegalovirus exposure and HLA in healthy donors. The primer mix had 60 Vbeta and 13 Jbeta primers. Profiled with immunoSEQ multiplex PCR; TCRdb holds only in-frame clones, not every one. Found here are about 120,000 clones, around 77% of them singletons; the top ten hold 3.7%. Input material: PBMCs. These receptors originate from a human donor in good health.

This clone showed up just once. This rearrangement joins TRBV28 to TRBJ2-7; perhaps TRBD2 as D (6 bases). The CDR3 loop spans 14 amino acids. CDR1 is MDHEN, CDR2 SYDVKM, per germline. With 5 bases removed from V and 6 bases from J, the gap between germline ends came to 17 bases. As DNA, the CDR3 is TGTGCCAGCAGTATTCGGGACTCCGGAAGCGAGCAGTACTTC. Translated: CASSIRDSGSEQYF.

The V gene is TRBV28, the J gene TRBJ1-2, with 8 bases matching TRBD1. Looked up from germline, CDR1 is MDHEN and CDR2 is SYDVKM. The trim removed 3 bases at V and 6 bases at J, leaving 3 bases unmatched. This CDR3 contains 13 residues. CDR3 region: CASSFQGADGYTF. In DNA form, the CDR3 reads TGTGCCAGCAGTTTCCAGGGGGCGGATGGCTACACCTTC.

The chain carries TRBV7-9 and TRBJ1-2; D possibly corresponds to TRBD1 (6 bases). Trimming stripped 5 bases from V and 12 bases from J, with 22 bases between. CDR1 is SEHNR, CDR2 FQNEAQ, per germline (reference sequence). The CDR3 covers 14 residues. The chain's CDR3 is CASSPQGPGGSNTF. Written as DNA, the CDR3 is TGTGCCAGCAGCCCCCAGGGGCCAGGTGGGTCGAACACCTTC.

This clone was recorded a few times. V usage is TRBV2 and J usage is TRBJ2-5; 8 bases fit TRBD1. Per the germline V gene, CDR1 is SNHLY and CDR2 is FYNNEI. V shed 8 bases and J 6 bases; nucleotides not matched to a gene: 14. This CDR3 has 15 amino acids. The CDR3 sequence is CASGGGRTGPQTQYF. The CDR3, as DNA: TGTGCCAGCGGTGGTGGAAGGACAGGGCCACAGACCCAGTACTTC. Full variable domain (missing parts from reference TRBV2 and TRBJ2-5): EPEVTQTPSHQVTQMGQEVILRCVPISNHLYFYWYRQILGQKVEFLVSFYNNEISEKSEIFDDQFSVERPDGSNFTLKIRSTKLEDSAMYFCASGGGRTGPQTQYFGPGTRLLVL.

The chain combines TRBV28 with TRBJ2-1; 7 positions match TRBD2. The V gene's germline CDR1 is MDHEN and CDR2 SYDVKM. The ends lost 2 bases at V and 9 bases at J; junction bases unmatched: 10. This CDR3 is 15 amino acids long. The CDR3 loop is CASSLRASGSVEQFF. CDR3 DNA: TGTGCCAGCAGTTTAAGGGCTAGCGGTTCGGTTGAGCAGTTCTTC.

The rearrangement uses TRBV5-1 and TRBJ2-5, with 10 bases fitting TRBD1. The CDR3 has 15 amino acids. The trim removed 2 bases at V and 5 bases at J, leaving 6 bases unmatched. The germline CDR1 and CDR2 sequences are SGHRS and YFSETQ. CDR3 amino acids: CASSFRQGAGETQYF. The CDR3 nucleotides are TGCGCCAGCAGCTTTCGACAGGGGGCAGGGGAGACCCAGTACTTC. The full variable domain, with the rest looked up from reference TRBV5-1 and TRBJ2-5, is KAGVTQTPRYLIKTRGQQVTLSCSPISGHRSVSWYQQTPGQGLQFLFEYFSETQRNKGNFPGRFSGRQFSNSRSEMNVSTLELGDSALYLCASSFRQGAGETQYFGPGTRLLVL.

CDR3 region: CASSLRVAGASYEQYF. The CDR3 DNA follows: TGTGCCAGCAGCTTACGGGTAGCGGGGGCCTCCTACGAGCAGTACTTC. The chain is built from TRBV7-2 and TRBJ2-7, with TRBD2 matching over 9 bases. The V gene's germline CDR1 is SGHTA and CDR2 FQGNSA. This CDR3 spans 16 amino acids. J was trimmed by 0 bases and V by 2 bases; bases with no gene match: 5.

This clone has a handful of counts. V and J are TRBV11-2 and TRBJ1-3; perhaps TRBD1 as D (5 bases). CDR3 size: 15 residues. From germline, CDR1 is SGHAT and CDR2 FQNNGV. V was trimmed by 5 bases and J by 0 bases, leaving 11 bases between them. The CDR3 DNA is TGTGCCAGCAGCCCGACAGATTCCTCTGGAAACACCATATATTTT. Translated: CASSPTDSSGNTIYF.